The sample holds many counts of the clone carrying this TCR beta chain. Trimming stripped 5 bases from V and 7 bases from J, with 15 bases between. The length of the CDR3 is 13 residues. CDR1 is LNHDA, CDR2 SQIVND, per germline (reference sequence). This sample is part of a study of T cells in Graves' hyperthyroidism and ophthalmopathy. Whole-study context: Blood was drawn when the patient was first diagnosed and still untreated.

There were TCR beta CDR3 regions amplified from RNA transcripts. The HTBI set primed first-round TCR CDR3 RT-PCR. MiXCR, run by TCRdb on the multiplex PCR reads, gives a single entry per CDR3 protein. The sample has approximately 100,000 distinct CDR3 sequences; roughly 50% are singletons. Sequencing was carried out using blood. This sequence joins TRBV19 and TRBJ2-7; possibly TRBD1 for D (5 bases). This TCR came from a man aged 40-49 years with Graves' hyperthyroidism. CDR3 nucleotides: TGTGCCAGTAGTGCGAACTTCCCAGGGGAGCAGTACTTC. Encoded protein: CASSANFPGEQYF.